This record covers a single T cell receptor beta chain. This clonotype appeared a few times. It lacks a known antigen. It has no much larger one-base neighbor in the sample; base qualities were not kept. The record originates from a study of T cells in Graves' hyperthyroidism and ophthalmopathy (dated by TCRdb to between 2017 and 2020). For the wider study: Peripheral blood samples were taken at initial diagnosis, before any treatment was given. The study also compared thyroid tissue and blood T-cell repertoires from roughly 6 Graves' hyperthyroidism patients. A discovery cohort of approximately 100 patients, 43 with Graves' ophthalmopathy and approximately 57 with stable Graves' hyperthyroidism, was used to find distinguishing TCR V-J signatures. Following sampling, methimazole starting at 30 mg daily was given to hyperthyroidism patients, and high-dose intravenous methylprednisolone was given to ophthalmopathy patients. The roughly 91 discovery patients were randomly divided into training and test sets at a 7:3 ratio. Prospective prediction of ophthalmopathy was tested in an independent validation cohort of about 19 hyperthyroidism patients and 17 patients who later progressed to ophthalmopathy. TCR Vbeta CDR3 sequencing of approximately 140 peripheral blood samples (roughly 43 ophthalmopathy, 75 or so hyperthyroidism and about 17 progressor patients) is reported in the paper. Results and caveats for the whole study, not just this receptor: In validation, the model predicted progression to ophthalmopathy a median of roughly 6.1 months before onset, with roughly 71% sensitivity and 72.22% specificity. Most expanded thyroid clonotypes (frequency above 0.001) were also detected in blood, a finding suggesting that blood repertoires may reflect thyroid immune responses. In cross-validation, a model built on a 13 V-J signature told ophthalmopathy apart from stable hyperthyroidism with less than 90% sensitivity and roughly 82% specificity, and in testing the same model reached 80%/75%. No statistical method was used to set the sample size in advance, and investigators knew the group allocation.

The germline V gene sets CDR1 to MNHNS and CDR2 to SASEGT. V is pared back by 5 bases and J by 2 bases, with 16 bases lying between the germline termini. Its CDR3 holds 17 amino acids, cysteine through phenylalanine. Of all the DNA, just the CDR3 is kept, 51 bases in frame from base 1. Stable Graves' hyperthyroidism was defined as no progression to ophthalmopathy during 18 months of follow-up. Hyperthyroidism patients were aged 18 to 65 years and newly diagnosed, with disease duration of less than 2 months. Exclusion was applied to patients with uncontrolled infections, other autoimmune diseases, pregnancy or lactation. Clinical symptoms, serum thyroxine and TRAb, thyroid ultrasound, and orbital computed tomography formed the basis for the diagnoses. PBMCs were isolated from 8 to 10 ml of fresh peripheral blood by Ficoll-Paque density gradient centrifugation. Trizol reagent was used to extract total RNA, and RNA quality was then checked on an Agilent 2100 Bioanalyzer.

The TCR beta CDR3 regions were amplified from the RNA transcripts. A first-round RT-PCR of the TCR CDR3 used the HTBI primer set with the Qiagen OneStep RT-PCR kit. Libraries were constructed in a second round of multiplex PCR, after which size selection and purification were performed. The libraries were sequenced on an Illumina HiSeq2000 using paired-end 100 bp reads. Per the source publication's procedure: Raw data were processed with SOAPnuke, discarding reads with adapters, uncalled bases, mean Phred below 15, or no exact constant-primer or identifier match. COPE v1.2.5 was used to merge high-quality paired reads, and clonotypes were defined as unique nucleotide sequences. Clonotypes were aligned to IMGT TRBV, TRBD and TRBJ reference segments using MiTCR v1.1. Only V-J combinations with frequency above 0.0001, covering about 99% of repertoires, were analysed. A TCS score was defined as the ratio between F50 (clonal expansion) and ExV (chaos), using BLOSUM62-based TCRdist between CDR3 peptides within each V-J. Welch's t-statistics and random forest reduced 500 to 550 V-J features to some 14, which were used in a naive Bayes classifier (R e1071). TCRdb redid the processing of the public reads, applying fastp at Q25 and MiXCR, and retained in-frame beta chains. When rows share a CDR3 protein, they turn into one entry using the most common DNA and genes. TCRdb's processing, not the authors' own work, is the source of the V and J calls. A total of about 420,000 distinct CDR3 sequences appear in this sample, roughly 14% of them only once. The ten largest make up around 7.7% of the sample.

The TCR originated in a woman aged 18-29 years with Graves' hyperthyroidism. The sequenced material came from blood. The chain links TRBV6-1 with TRBJ2-6; 6 matching bases give a weak D call of TRBD1. The CDR3 region reads CASSRDSGGPGANVLTF. The DNA is TGTGCCAGCAGTAGGGATTCTGGGGGCCCTGGGGCCAACGTCCTGACTTTC.